Listed below are T cell receptor beta chains from one sample, sequenced in a study of PD-L1 blockade in urothelial cancer. Libraries were prepared by immunoSEQ multiplex PCR; TCRdb keeps only in-frame clonotypes and omits some of them. The sample has around 40,000 clones, roughly 92% seen once; the top ten hold roughly 12%. The sequencing here drew on PBMCs, taken around atezolizumab (anti-PD-L1) treatment. The source is a woman aged 55-69 years with urothelial cancer. Each CDR3 is given with its conserved first and last residue. A D gene is named only where the DNA matches it firmly. Some rows have no size entry. The others give once, few or many, or a class for an expanded clone.

J gene: TRBJ1-4; V gene: TRBV5-8; clone size: .; D gene: TRBD1; CDR3 DNA: TGTGCCAGCAGCCCAACCGGGACAGGGGACGAAAAACTGTTTTTT; CDR3 protein: CASSPTGTGDEKLFF
J gene: TRBJ2-5; V gene: TRBV10-1; clone size: once; D gene: .; CDR3 DNA: TGCGCCAGCAGTGAGAATCGGCTAGATGAGACCCAGTACTTC; CDR3 protein: CASSENRLDETQYF
J gene: TRBJ1-2; V gene: TRBV21-1; clone size: .; D gene: .; CDR3 DNA: TGTGCCAGCAGCAAAGCTAGGGAGAACACCTTC; CDR3 protein: CASSKARENTF
J gene: TRBJ2-5; V gene: TRBV2; clone size: .; D gene: TRBD2; CDR3 DNA: TGTGCCAGCATTTCGGGACTAGCGGGAGAAGAGACCCAGTACTTC; CDR3 protein: CASISGLAGEETQYF
J gene: TRBJ1-2; V gene: TRBV21-1; clone size: few; D gene: .; CDR3 DNA: TGTGCCAGCAGCATCCAACAGGGTTTTTCTAATGGCTACACCTTC; CDR3 protein: CASSIQQGFSNGYTF
J gene: TRBJ2-2; V gene: TRBV18; clone size: few; D gene: .; CDR3 DNA: TGTGCCAGCTCGCCAGGGAGTGGTAACACCGGGGAGCTGTTTTTT; CDR3 protein: CASSPGSGNTGELFF
J gene: TRBJ2-2; V gene: TRBV27; clone size: .; D gene: TRBD2; CDR3 DNA: TGTGCCAGCAGTTTAGTAGCGGGAGGTTTTAACACCGGGGAGCTGTTTTTT; CDR3 protein: CASSLVAGGFNTGELFF
J gene: TRBJ2-7; V gene: TRBV4-3; clone size: .; D gene: .; CDR3 DNA: TGCGCCAGCAGCCAAGATTCGGGATTGGTGAGTAACGAGCAGTACTTC; CDR3 protein: CASSQDSGLVSNEQYF
J gene: TRBJ2-7; V gene: TRBV6-1; clone size: .; D gene: .; CDR3 DNA: TGTGCCAGCAGTGAGTTCCTTGCCTCGGCCTACGAGCAGTACTTC; CDR3 protein: CASSEFLASAYEQYF
J gene: TRBJ2-7; V gene: TRBV6-6; clone size: .; D gene: TRBD2; CDR3 DNA: TGTGCCAGCACTCTAAGAAAGGCTAGCGGCTCCTACGAGCAGTACTTC; CDR3 protein: CASTLRKASGSYEQYF
J gene: TRBJ1-5; V gene: TRBV4-2; clone size: once; D gene: TRBD1; CDR3 DNA: TGTGCCAGCAGCCAACCGGGACAGGGGAGAGGTCAGCCCCAGCATTTT; CDR3 protein: CASSQPGQGRGQPQHF
J gene: TRBJ2-7; V gene: TRBV5-1; clone size: once; D gene: .; CDR3 DNA: TGCGCCAGCAGCTTGGTCCCAGGGGAATCCTACGAGCAGTACTTC; CDR3 protein: CASSLVPGESYEQYF
J gene: TRBJ2-7; V gene: TRBV29-1; clone size: .; D gene: TRBD2; CDR3 DNA: TGCAGCGTTGGGTCGGTAGCGGGAGTCTACGAGCAGTACTTC; CDR3 protein: CSVGSVAGVYEQYF
J gene: TRBJ2-1; V gene: TRBV10-3; clone size: .; D gene: TRBD2; CDR3 DNA: TGTGCCATCGCAAGTGGGGGGGGGTACAATGAGCAGTTCTTC; CDR3 protein: CAIASGGGYNEQFF
J gene: TRBJ2-3; V gene: TRBV23-1; clone size: .; D gene: .; CDR3 DNA: TGCGCCAGCAGCCGACTAGAGCCCACAGATACGCAGTATTTT; CDR3 protein: CASSRLEPTDTQYF
J gene: TRBJ2-1; V gene: TRBV25-1; clone size: once; D gene: TRBD1; CDR3 DNA: TGTGCCAGCAGTTCCGCCGGACAGGGTAACAATGAGCAGTTCTTC; CDR3 protein: CASSSAGQGNNEQFF
J gene: TRBJ1-2; V gene: TRBV2; clone size: few; D gene: TRBD1; CDR3 DNA: TGTGCCAGCAGCTCGGACAGGGACTATGGCTACACCTTC; CDR3 protein: CASSSDRDYGYTF
J gene: TRBJ1-3; V gene: TRBV7-2; clone size: .; D gene: .; CDR3 DNA: TGTGCCAGCAGCCCCAATTGGGGGCTTGAAAACACCATATATTTT; CDR3 protein: CASSPNWGLENTIYF
J gene: TRBJ2-3; V gene: TRBV27; clone size: .; D gene: TRBD1; CDR3 DNA: TGTGCCAGCAGTTTTTTACAGGGGCCAGATACGCAGTATTTT; CDR3 protein: CASSFLQGPDTQYF
J gene: TRBJ2-2; V gene: TRBV9; clone size: .; D gene: .; CDR3 DNA: TGTGCCAGCAGCGTAGTAGACGGAGAAGAGACCGGGGAGCTGTTTTTT; CDR3 protein: CASSVVDGEETGELFF
J gene: TRBJ2-7; V gene: TRBV2; clone size: .; D gene: TRBD2; CDR3 DNA: TGTGCCAGCACGAGGGGTCTAGCGGGACTGTACGAGCAGTACTTC; CDR3 protein: CASTRGLAGLYEQYF
J gene: TRBJ1-2; V gene: TRBV5-4; clone size: .; D gene: TRBD1; CDR3 DNA: TGTGCCAGCAGCCCGACAGGGGGCTCGGACTATGGCTACACCTTC; CDR3 protein: CASSPTGGSDYGYTF
J gene: TRBJ1-2; V gene: TRBV27; clone size: few; D gene: TRBD1; CDR3 DNA: TGTGCCAGCAGTTCGGGACAGGGTTATGGCTACACCTTC; CDR3 protein: CASSSGQGYGYTF
J gene: TRBJ2-3; V gene: TRBV4-1; clone size: .; D gene: .; CDR3 DNA: TGCGCCAGCAGCCAAGATCATCGAGCGGAACCCACAGATACGCAGTATTTT; CDR3 protein: CASSQDHRAEPTDTQYF
J gene: TRBJ2-7; V gene: TRBV28; clone size: .; D gene: .; CDR3 DNA: TGTGCCAGCAGTGACAGTACCCCTCTGGGGGAGCAGTACTTC; CDR3 protein: CASSDSTPLGEQYF
J gene: TRBJ1-2; V gene: TRBV6-1; clone size: .; D gene: TRBD1; CDR3 DNA: TGTGCCAGCAGTGAATGGACAGGGGGTCTCGATGGCTACACCTTC; CDR3 protein: CASSEWTGGLDGYTF
J gene: TRBJ2-7; V gene: TRBV9; clone size: .; D gene: TRBD1; CDR3 DNA: TGTGCCAGCAGCGTAGGGGACAGCTACGAGCAGTACTTC; CDR3 protein: CASSVGDSYEQYF
J gene: TRBJ2-1; V gene: TRBV9; clone size: .; D gene: TRBD2; CDR3 DNA: TGTGCCAGCAGCTCTGGGACTAGTTGGGGGAATGAGCAGTTCTTC; CDR3 protein: CASSSGTSWGNEQFF
J gene: TRBJ2-3; V gene: TRBV7-9; clone size: .; D gene: .; CDR3 DNA: TGTGCCAGCAGCTTAGCTAGCGAATACACAGATACGCAGTATTTT; CDR3 protein: CASSLASEYTDTQYF
J gene: TRBJ1-5; V gene: TRBV10-3; clone size: once; D gene: TRBD1; CDR3 DNA: TGTGCCATCAGTGAGTCACGGACAGGGTTTAGCAATCAGCCCCAGCATTTT; CDR3 protein: CAISESRTGFSNQPQHF
J gene: TRBJ2-1; V gene: TRBV6-5; clone size: .; D gene: .; CDR3 DNA: TGTGCCAGCAGTTACGACTCCCTCTCCTACAATGAGCAGTTCTTC; CDR3 protein: CASSYDSLSYNEQFF
J gene: TRBJ1-4; V gene: TRBV25-1; clone size: .; D gene: TRBD1; CDR3 DNA: TGTGCCAGCAGTGACAGGGGGCGCACAAAACTGTTTTTT; CDR3 protein: CASSDRGRTKLFF
J gene: TRBJ2-2; V gene: TRBV10-3; clone size: .; D gene: .; CDR3 DNA: TGTGCCATCAGTGAGTCGTCAGGAGGGGCCGGGGAGCTGTTTTTT; CDR3 protein: CAISESSGGAGELFF
J gene: TRBJ1-2; V gene: TRBV28; clone size: .; D gene: .; CDR3 DNA: TGTGCCAGCAGGGGCACAGAAAGCTATGGCTACACCTTC; CDR3 protein: CASRGTESYGYTF
J gene: TRBJ2-4; V gene: TRBV2; clone size: .; D gene: TRBD2; CDR3 DNA: TGTGCCAGCAATACGGGGGGGGCCAAAAACATTCAGTACTTC; CDR3 protein: CASNTGGAKNIQYF
J gene: TRBJ2-3; V gene: TRBV28; clone size: .; D gene: .; CDR3 DNA: TGTGCCAGCAGTTCCCCAAACTCGGGGGTTGGGGCAGATACGCAGTATTTT; CDR3 protein: CASSSPNSGVGADTQYF
J gene: TRBJ2-2; V gene: TRBV4-1; clone size: .; D gene: TRBD1; CDR3 DNA: TGCGCCAGCAGCCATCCGGAGGGAGGACAGGGGTTTAGGACCGGGGAGCTGTTTTTT; CDR3 protein: CASSHPEGGQGFRTGELFF
J gene: TRBJ2-7; V gene: TRBV5-1; clone size: .; D gene: .; CDR3 DNA: TGCGCCAGCAGCTTGGAGGCCAGGATCCCCTACGAGCAGTACTTC; CDR3 protein: CASSLEARIPYEQYF
J gene: TRBJ2-1; V gene: TRBV2; clone size: .; D gene: TRBD2; CDR3 DNA: TGTGCCAGCAGTGCCCAGACTAGCGGGAGAAATGAGCAGTTCTTC; CDR3 protein: CASSAQTSGRNEQFF
J gene: TRBJ2-7; V gene: TRBV10-3; clone size: few; D gene: TRBD1; CDR3 DNA: TGTGCCATCAGTGAGTCTGGACAGGGGGCTCTGGGCTCCTACGAGCAGTACTTC; CDR3 protein: CAISESGQGALGSYEQYF
J gene: TRBJ2-7; V gene: TRBV7-8; clone size: .; D gene: TRBD2; CDR3 DNA: TGTGCCAGCAGCTCGACCCGGGGGGACCCGAACGAGCAGTACTTC; CDR3 protein: CASSSTRGDPNEQYF
J gene: TRBJ2-5; V gene: TRBV10-3; clone size: .; D gene: TRBD1; CDR3 DNA: TGTGCCATCAGTGTTTCTTTAGGGACAGCAGTGACCCAGTACTTC; CDR3 protein: CAISVSLGTAVTQYF
J gene: TRBJ2-5; V gene: TRBV4-2; clone size: .; D gene: TRBD1; CDR3 DNA: TGTGCCAGCAGCAACCGGGACAGGGGTCAAGAGACCCAGTACTTC; CDR3 protein: CASSNRDRGQETQYF
J gene: TRBJ1-1; V gene: TRBV5-4; clone size: .; D gene: .; CDR3 DNA: TGTGCCAGCAGCTTGAAGACGGGGAACACTGAAGCTTTCTTT; CDR3 protein: CASSLKTGNTEAFF
J gene: TRBJ2-3; V gene: TRBV5-1; clone size: .; D gene: TRBD2; CDR3 DNA: TGCGCCAGCAGCTTGGCTAGCGGGAGGGCAACAGATACGCAGTATTTT; CDR3 protein: CASSLASGRATDTQYF
J gene: TRBJ1-5; V gene: TRBV2; clone size: .; D gene: TRBD1; CDR3 DNA: TGTGCCAGCAGTCAGACAGGGGTCAATCAGCCCCAGCATTTT; CDR3 protein: CASSQTGVNQPQHF
J gene: TRBJ2-1; V gene: TRBV9; clone size: .; D gene: TRBD2; CDR3 DNA: TGTGCCAGCAGCGTTGGAGCGGGAGGGCAGCTCAGCTCCTACAATGAGCAGTTCTTC; CDR3 protein: CASSVGAGGQLSSYNEQFF
J gene: TRBJ1-2; V gene: TRBV28; clone size: .; D gene: .; CDR3 DNA: TGTGCCAGCACCCTAGCGGGATTCGGCTACACCTTC; CDR3 protein: CASTLAGFGYTF
J gene: TRBJ2-1; V gene: TRBV14; clone size: .; D gene: .; CDR3 DNA: TGTGCCAGCAGCCAAGATCTATCACGAGGGCAAAAGCAGTTCTTC; CDR3 protein: CASSQDLSRGQKQFF
J gene: TRBJ2-3; V gene: TRBV7-3; clone size: .; D gene: TRBD2; CDR3 DNA: TGTGCCAGCAGCCTCGATAGCGGGAGCACAGATACGCAGTATTTT; CDR3 protein: CASSLDSGSTDTQYF
J gene: TRBJ2-7; V gene: TRBV7-2; clone size: .; D gene: TRBD2; CDR3 DNA: TGTGCCAGCAGCTTACAAGCGGGAGAGAGCTACGAGCAGTACTTC; CDR3 protein: CASSLQAGESYEQYF